This T cell receptor beta chain originates from a study of CD8 T cells in Susac syndrome. Germline values: CDR1 MNHEY, CDR2 SVGAGI. Trimming pared 7 bases from V and 10 bases from J, leaving 14 bases between. This CDR3 is 12 amino acids long. Negative isolation was used for CD8+ and CD4+ T cells, and FACS enrichment was applied to TEMRA cells. It was with random hexamers that about 0.45 to 1 ug RNA was reverse transcribed. TCRdb independently ran MiXCR on the immunoSEQ multiplex PCR reads; one entry per CDR3 protein. The sample carries under 150,000 distinct CDR3 sequences, about 94% recorded once. The genes are TRBV6-5 and TRBJ2-1; D not certain. Sequencing was performed on CD4+ T cells from PBMCs. This sequence originates from a human donor with multiple sclerosis. The CDR3 sequence is CASTVGVGEQFF. CDR3 DNA: TGTGCCAGCACCGTTGGAGTGGGGGAGCAGTTCTTC.